The 30 T cell receptor beta chains below come from one sample, sequenced in a study of type 1 and type 2 diabetes patients. PCR was run on genomic DNA. Amplification of the beta chain CDR3 used 30 forward and 13 reverse multiplex primers. TCRdb ran MiXCR on the multiplex PCR reads and lists one entry per CDR3 protein. The sample records 250,000 or so distinct CDR3 sequences, 40% to 50% being singletons. Sequencing was done on a sample of peripheral blood mononuclear cells (PBMCs). These receptors were obtained from a man aged 18-30 years with type 2 diabetes.

The V gene is TRBV30, the J gene TRBJ1-5; possible D gene TRBD1, 6 bases. Trimming cost V 0 bases and J 3 bases, with 12 bases left between them. Per the germline V gene, CDR1 is GTSNPN and CDR2 is SVGIG (reference sequence). This CDR3 comprises 15 residues. The CDR3 is CAWSVSRTVNQPQHF. In DNA form, the CDR3 reads TGTGCCTGGAGTGTGTCCCGGACAGTCAATCAGCCCCAGCATTTT.

As regards this clonotype: A read error is possible here, since a much larger clone lies one base away. V is TRBV5-1 and J is TRBJ1-1; 10 positions agree with TRBD1. V shed 0 bases and J 1 base; nucleotides not matched to a gene: 3. Germline values: CDR1 SGHRS, CDR2 YFSETQ. CDR3 size: 16 residues. CDR3 sequence: CASSLGQGARNTEAFF. DNA of the CDR3: TGCGCCAGCAGCTTGGGACAGGGGGCTAGGAACACTGAAGCTTTCTTT.

The rearrangement uses TRBV20-1 and TRBJ2-1; 11 nucleotides align to TRBD2. This CDR3 has 14 residues. Germline V CDR1 and CDR2: DFQATT, SNEGSKA (reference sequence). The junction had 9 bases not matched to a gene; V was cut back by 7 bases and J by 7 bases. The CDR3 loop reads CSVHSGRAENEQFF. The CDR3, as DNA: TGCAGTGTCCATAGCGGGAGGGCCGAAAATGAGCAGTTCTTC.

The chain employs TRBV20-1 and TRBJ2-7; D perhaps matches TRBD2 (6 bases). The V end lost 4 bases, the J end lost 0 bases, and 10 bases lay between the germline ends. There are 13 residues in the CDR3. Per the germline V gene, CDR1 is DFQATT and CDR2 is SNEGSKA (reference sequence). CDR3 region: CSAIGGSSYEQYF. CDR3 nucleotides: TGCAGTGCTATTGGAGGGAGCTCCTACGAGCAGTACTTC.

This clonotype appeared a few times. The rearrangement links TRBV14 to TRBJ2-4; 8 nucleotides match TRBD1. This CDR3 region has 13 residues. Losses at the gene ends were 5 bases for V and 7 bases for J; bases not matched to a gene: 4. CDR1 is SGHDN and CDR2 is FVKESK in the germline V gene. The CDR3 DNA follows: TGTGCCAGCAGCACGGACAGGGTTAACATTCAGTACTTC. This gives the protein CASSTDRVNIQYF. Full variable domain (rest looked up from reference TRBV14 and TRBJ2-4): EAGVTQFPSHSVIEKGQTVTLRCDPISGHDNLYWYRRVMGKEIKFLLHFVKESKQDESGMPNNRFLAERTGGTYSTLKVQPAELEDSGVYFCASSTDRVNIQYFGAGTRLSVL.

The chain carries TRBV20-1 and TRBJ1-5; maybe TRBD1 (6 bases). Germline V gene lookup returns CDR1 DFQATT and CDR2 SNEGSKA (reference sequence). The germline V and J ends were trimmed by 0 bases and 6 bases, with 21 bases remaining between them. The CDR3 spans 17 residues. CDR3 nucleotides: TGCAGTGCTAGAGACCCAACCAGGGGAATCGAGTCTCAGCCCCAGCATTTT. This encodes CSARDPTRGIESQPQHF.

CDR3 DNA sequence: TGTGCCACCAGCAGAGATTGTATATTAGGGGACAGCTATGGCTACACCTTC. Protein: CATSRDCILGDSYGYTF. This chain links TRBV15 with TRBJ1-2; 7 bases align to TRBD1. The length of the CDR3 is 17 residues. CDR1 LNHNV and CDR2 YYDKDF come from the germline V gene (reference sequence). The V segment lost 0 bases and the J segment 4 bases; nucleotides outside the gene matches: 11.

V is TRBV28 and J is TRBJ1-2, with TRBD1 matching over 7 bases. V lost 1 base to trimming and J lost 8 bases; unmatched junction nucleotides: 7. In germline, CDR1 is MDHEN, CDR2 SYDVKM. This CDR3 contains 14 residues. Here the CDR3 DNA reads TGTGCCAGCAGTTTATACCAGGGGGAAAAAGGCTACACCTTC. Its protein is CASSLYQGEKGYTF.

On this clonotype: One end of the junction does not line up with germline, which may come from a read error. The chain has TRBV19 and TRBJ1-4; D unclear. The CDR3 consists of 11 residues. Germline values: CDR1 LNHDA, CDR2 SQIVND (reference sequence). The DNA for the CDR3 is TGTGCCAGTAGTATCCGGGAAAAACTGCTTTTT. It codes for CASSIREKLLF.

The CDR3 DNA sequence: TGCGCCAGCAGCCAACATGATAATTATGGCTACACCTTC. Its translation is CASSQHDNYGYTF. V is TRBV4-1 and J is TRBJ1-2; D is unclear. CDR1 is MGHRA, CDR2 YSYEKL, per germline. Trimming pared 2 bases from V and 5 bases from J, leaving 9 bases between. The CDR3 consists of 13 residues.

This chain connects TRBV19 to TRBJ1-2; D gene unclear. With 1 base removed from V and 2 bases from J, the gap between germline ends came to 8 bases. Germline loops: CDR1 LNHDA, CDR2 SQIVND (reference sequence). There are 14 residues in the CDR3. The CDR3 reads CASSIGTENYGYTF. For the CDR3, the DNA is TGTGCCAGTAGTATAGGAACAGAAAACTATGGCTACACCTTC.

The chain uses TRBV12-3 or TRBV12-4 and TRBJ1-6; D not certain. The CDR3 consists of 14 residues. V gave up 5 bases and J gave up 12 bases, with 17 bases separating them. The CDR3 sequence: CASSLVAAAKPLHF. The CDR3 DNA follows: TGTGCCAGCAGTCTCGTCGCAGCCGCTAAACCCCTCCACTTT.

The chain recombines TRBV7-9 with TRBJ2-2, with D tentatively TRBD1 (6 bases). Germline values: CDR1 SEHNR, CDR2 FQNEAQ (reference sequence). There are 15 residues in the CDR3. V lost 5 bases and J lost 3, with 13 bases in between. Written as DNA, the CDR3 is TGTGCCAGCAGCCACCAGGGGATGCACACCGGGGAGCTGTTTTTT. Encoded protein: CASSHQGMHTGELFF.

This chain joins TRBV30 and TRBJ2-3; 10 nucleotides match TRBD1. This CDR3 region has 15 residues. Germline lookup yields CDR1 GTSNPN and CDR2 SVGIG (reference sequence). J lost 5 bases, V lost 6 bases, and 11 bases had no gene match. CDR3 protein: CACSPLGQGIDTQYF. The CDR3 DNA sequence: TGTGCCTGTTCTCCCCTGGGACAGGGGATAGATACGCAGTATTTT.

The chain is built from TRBV6-5 and TRBJ1-1; perhaps TRBD1 as D (6 bases). CDR1 and CDR2 (germline): MNHEY, SVGAGI. Trimming took off 7 bases at V and 5 bases at J, with 17 bases between the two ends. This CDR3 is 14 amino acids long. This CDR3 reads CASNWGRMRTEAFF. The CDR3, as DNA: TGTGCCAGCAATTGGGGGCGGATGAGGACTGAAGCTTTCTTT.

The rearrangement joins TRBV28 to TRBJ1-1; tentatively, D is TRBD1 (6 bases). V lost 4 bases, J lost 10 bases, and 13 bases lay in between. CDR3 length equals 12 residues. Germline CDR1 reads MDHEN; CDR2 reads SYDVKM. The CDR3 coding sequence is TGTGCCAGCAGTTCTCCCCTGGGGGCAGCTTTCTTT. Translation: CASSSPLGAAFF.

DNA of the CDR3: TGTGCCAGCAGTATATCAGGACAGCTATACTACGAGCAGTACTTC. The encoded protein is CASSISGQLYYEQYF. This chain joins TRBV13 and TRBJ2-7; D is possibly TRBD1 (6 bases). Trimming stripped 6 bases from V and 3 bases from J, with 18 bases between. Germline loops: CDR1 PRHDT, CDR2 FYEKMQ (reference sequence). The CDR3 is 15 amino acids.

The chain has TRBV12-3 or TRBV12-4 and TRBJ1-1; no definite D call. V was pared by 3 bases and J by 2 bases, with 7 bases between. CDR3 length: 13 residues. This CDR3 reads CASSFRANTEAFF. The CDR3 nucleotides are TGTGCCAGCAGTTTTCGGGCAAACACTGAAGCTTTCTTT.

On this clonotype: A much larger clone differs from this one at a single base, so this may be a read error. As the CDR3 is not closed by the conserved phenylalanine or tryptophan, this likely results from a read error. The chain recombines TRBV25-1 with TRBJ2-3; 7 nucleotides agree with TRBD2. Per the germline V gene, CDR1 is MGHDK and CDR2 is SYGVNS. V lost 6 bases, J lost 2 bases, and 8 bases stayed unmatched. The CDR3 contains 15 residues. The CDR3 spells CASRITSAITDTQYL. The CDR3, as DNA: TGTGCCAGCAGGATCACTAGCGCAATCACAGATACGCAGTATCTT.

This chain links TRBV11-3 with TRBJ2-5; 9 nucleotides agree with TRBD2. V shed 5 bases, J shed 5 bases, and the junction held 12 bases outside the gene matches. The CDR3 length is 16 residues. Germline-derived CDR1 and CDR2 are SGHNT and YENEEA. CDR3 sequence: CASSRQPGTSTETQYF. Written as DNA, the CDR3 is TGTGCCAGCAGCCGACAACCCGGGACTAGCACGGAGACCCAGTACTTC.

The chain combines TRBV2 with TRBJ2-3; possible D gene TRBD2, 6 bases. The V and J ends lost 8 bases and 4 bases respectively, with 13 bases between them. CDR3 length equals 13 residues. The germline gives CDR1 SNHLY, CDR2 FYNNEI. CDR3 loop: CASRLDIADTQYF. Here the CDR3 DNA reads TGTGCCAGCCGACTAGATATCGCAGATACGCAGTATTTT.

The CDR3 is CASRPDWANTDTQYF. The CDR3 DNA follows: TGTGCCAGCAGACCCGACTGGGCCAACACAGATACGCAGTATTTT. V and J are TRBV12-3 or TRBV12-4 and TRBJ2-3; no reliable D call. CDR3 size: 15 residues. Trimming took off 6 bases at V and 2 bases at J, with 15 bases between the two ends.

The chain is built from TRBV20-1 and TRBJ1-2; TRBD1 is a possible D gene (6 bases). CDR1 DFQATT and CDR2 SNEGSKA come from the germline V gene (reference sequence). Trimming stripped 3 bases from V and 6 bases from J, with 14 bases between. The CDR3 has 13 amino acids. CDR3 amino acids: CSARGGAYDGYTF. CDR3 DNA: TGCAGTGCTAGGGGGGGCGCCTATGATGGCTACACCTTC.

This clonotype has a handful of counts. The chain uses TRBV9 and TRBJ2-3, with D unclear. Between the trimmed V and J ends, which lost 0 bases and 4 bases, there was a span of 3 bases. CDR3 length equals 12 residues. Per the germline V gene, CDR1 is SGDLS and CDR2 is YYNGEE. CDR3 residues: CASSVEADTQYF. The CDR3 nucleotides are TGTGCCAGCAGCGTAGAGGCAGATACGCAGTATTTT.

This clonotype was observed a handful of times. One end of the junction is discordant with germline, which a read error may explain. V is TRBV28 and J is TRBJ2-5, with D perhaps matching TRBD1 or TRBD2 (5 bases each). There are 16 residues in the CDR3. Germline CDR1 is MDHEN and CDR2 is SYDVKM. CDR3 residues: CASSYRKASRDHSPSF. CDR3 bases: TGTGCCAGCAGTTACCGCAAGGCCAGCAGGGACCACTCACCCTCCTTC. Supplemented by reference TRBV28 and TRBJ2-5, the full variable domain reads DVKVTQSSRYLVKRTGEKVFLECVQDMDHENMFWYRQDPGLGLRLIYFSYDVKMKEKGDIPEGYSVSREKKERFSLILESASTNQTSMYLCASSYRKASRDHSPSFGPGTRLLVL.

This clonotype was observed a single time. The CDR3 region has the DNA TGTGCCAGCAGCTTATTGGACACCATATATTTT. Amino acids: CASSLLDTIYF. The J gene is TRBJ1-3, the V gene TRBV11-3; no reliable D call. V gave up 2 bases and J gave up 8 bases, with 4 bases separating them. The CDR3 sequence is 11 residues long. Germline V gives CDR1 SGHNT, CDR2 YENEEA.

This clonotype showed up just a few times. The rearrangement joins TRBV6-9 to TRBJ2-1; no firm D call. This CDR3 spans 15 amino acids. Germline CDR1 and CDR2: MNHGY and SVAAGI. Trimming cost V 2 bases and J 5 bases, with 13 bases left between them. CDR3 coding DNA: TGTGCCAGCAGTTATAGCAGGCTAGGCAACAATGAGCAGTTCTTC. Translating gives CASSYSRLGNNEQFF.

This clonotype appeared many times. The rearrangement joins TRBV10-3 to TRBJ2-7; no reliable D call. CDR1 is ENHRY and CDR2 is SYGVKD in the germline V gene. With 0 bases removed from V and 3 bases from J, the gap between germline ends came to 12 bases. The CDR3 sequence is 15 residues long. For the CDR3, the DNA is TGTGCCATCAGTGAGTCCGACCCCCCGTACTACGAGCAGTACTTC. As protein: CAISESDPPYYEQYF.

This chain links TRBV4-1 with TRBJ2-1, with a weak D call TRBD2 (5 bases). Germline CDR1 and CDR2: MGHRA and YSYEKL. The CDR3 contains 13 residues. The V end lost 2 bases, the J end lost 7 bases, and 9 bases lay between the germline ends. The CDR3 DNA is TGCGCCAGCAGCCAATTCCGGGGTAATGAGCAGTTCTTC. Translating gives CASSQFRGNEQFF.

The V and J genes are TRBV2 and TRBJ1-2; D uncertain. Trimming cost V 7 bases and J 0 bases, with 12 bases left between them. Germline-derived CDR1 and CDR2 are SNHLY and FYNNEI. CDR3 size: 14 residues. The CDR3 is CASKNGPPNYGYTF. The CDR3 DNA reads TGTGCCAGCAAAAATGGACCTCCTAACTATGGCTACACCTTC.